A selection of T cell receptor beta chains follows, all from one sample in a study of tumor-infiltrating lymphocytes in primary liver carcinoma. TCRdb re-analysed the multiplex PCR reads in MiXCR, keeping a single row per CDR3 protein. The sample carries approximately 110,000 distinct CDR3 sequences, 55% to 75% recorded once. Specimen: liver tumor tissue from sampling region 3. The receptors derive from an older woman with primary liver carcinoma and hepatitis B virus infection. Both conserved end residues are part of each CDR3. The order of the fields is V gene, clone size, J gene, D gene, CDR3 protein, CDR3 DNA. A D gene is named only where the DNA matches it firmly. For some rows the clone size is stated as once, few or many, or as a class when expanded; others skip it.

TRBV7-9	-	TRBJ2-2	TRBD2	CASSLIAGGELFF	TGTGCCAGCAGCTTGATAGCGGGCGGGGAGCTGTTTTTT
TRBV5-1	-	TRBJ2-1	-	CASSLDGSKGNEQFF	TGCGCCAGCAGCTTGGACGGGAGTAAGGGCAATGAGCAGTTCTTC
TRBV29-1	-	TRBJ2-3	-	CSIGIPGTDTQYF	TGCAGTATTGGAATCCCCGGCACAGATACGCAGTATTTT
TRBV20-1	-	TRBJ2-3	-	CSAQNSGTDTQYF	TGCAGTGCGCAGAATAGCGGCACAGATACGCAGTATTTT
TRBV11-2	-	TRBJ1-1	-	CASSLDGGNTEAFF	TGTGCCAGCAGCTTAGACGGTGGGAACACCGAAGCTTTCTTT
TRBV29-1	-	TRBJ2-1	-	CSVGFGGTAYNGQFF	TGCAGCGTTGGGTTTGGTGGAACCGCCTATAATGGGCAGTTCTTC
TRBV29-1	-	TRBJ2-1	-	CSVGGVGGKSSYNEQFF	TGCAGCGTTGGAGGGGTCGGCGGGAAGAGCTCCTACAATGAGCAGTTCTTC
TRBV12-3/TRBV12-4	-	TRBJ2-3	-	CASSIGQIGRPQYF	TGTGCCAGCAGCATCGGACAGATCGGGAGGCCCCAGTATTTT
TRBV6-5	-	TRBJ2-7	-	CASSRPGRLTHEQNF	TGTGCCAGCAGCCGCCCGGGGAGGCTTACCCACGAGCAGAACTTC
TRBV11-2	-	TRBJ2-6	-	CASRPDLGTRGANVLTF	TGTGCCAGCAGACCTGACCTCGGGACGCGGGGGGCCAACGTCCTGACTTTC
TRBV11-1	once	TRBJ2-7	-	CTSSPQTAGLREQYF	TGTACCAGCAGCCCCCAGACAGCAGGACTACGCGAGCAGTACTTC
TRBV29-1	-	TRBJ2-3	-	CSAAGTWLADMQYF	TGCAGCGCTGCGGGGACATGGCTGGCAGATATGCAGTATTTT
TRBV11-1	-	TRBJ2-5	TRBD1	CASSPGTGGREAHYF	TGTGCCAGCAGCCCCGGGACAGGGGGCCGTGAGGCCCACTACTTT
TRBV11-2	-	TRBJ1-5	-	CASSTGTGGNQPKHF	TGTGCCAGCAGCACGGGGACGGGGGGCAATCAGCCCAAACATTTT
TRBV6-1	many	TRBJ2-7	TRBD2	CASLPSSGRAHSYEQYF	TGTGCCAGCCTTCCTTCTAGCGGGAGGGCGCATTCCTACGAGCAGTACTTC
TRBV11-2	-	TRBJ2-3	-	CACSLIPGATYTKYF	TGTGCCTGCAGCTTAATACCCGGCGCTACATATACGAAGTATTTT
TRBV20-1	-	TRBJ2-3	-	CSGPGGGNTDTQYF	TGCAGTGGACCTGGAGGCGGGAACACAGATACGCAGTATTTT
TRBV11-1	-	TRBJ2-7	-	CDSSLARSYELYF	TGTGACAGCAGCTTAGCCAGGAGTTACGAGCTGTACTTC
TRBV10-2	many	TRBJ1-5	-	CASKDNSNQPQHF	TGCGCCAGCAAGGACAATAGCAATCAGCCCCAGCATTTT
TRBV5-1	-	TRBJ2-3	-	CASSWPGGTDTQYF	TGCGCCAGCAGCTGGCCTGGTGGAACAGATACGCAGTATTTT
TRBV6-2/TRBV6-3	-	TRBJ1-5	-	CASSYLSQPQHF	TGTGCCAGCAGTTACCTCAGTCAGCCCCAGCATTTT
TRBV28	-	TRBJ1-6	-	CASSLAGGNSYNSPLHF	TGTGCCAGCAGCCTGGCTGGGGGGAACTCCTATAATTCACCCCTCCACTTT
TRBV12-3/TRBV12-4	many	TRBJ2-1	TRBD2	CASSLEAGPGLAYNEQFF	TGTGCCAGCAGTTTAGAGGCAGGGCCGGGACTAGCGTACAATGAGCAGTTCTTC
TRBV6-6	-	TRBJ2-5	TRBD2	CASSKPRTSGTGETQYF	TGCGCCAGCAGCAAGCCACGGACTAGCGGGACGGGAGAGACCCAGTACTTC
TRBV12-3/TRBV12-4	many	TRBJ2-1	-	CASSLEANLGEEQFF	TGTGCCAGCAGTTTAGAGGCGAACCTCGGGGAGGAGCAGTTCTTC
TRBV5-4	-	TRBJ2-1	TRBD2	CASSRSAGGPSYNEQFF	TGTGCCAGCAGTCGCAGCGCGGGAGGTCCTTCCTACAATGAGCAGTTCTTC
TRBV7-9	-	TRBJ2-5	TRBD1	CASSRWGQGQETQYF	TGTGCCAGCAGCCGCTGGGGACAGGGGCAAGAGACCCAGTACTTC
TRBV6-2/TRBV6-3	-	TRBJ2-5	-	CASTISRRPQETQYF	TGTGCCAGCACAATATCCAGGAGACCCCAAGAGACCCAGTACTTC
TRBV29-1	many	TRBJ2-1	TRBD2	CSVVLSGRANEQFF	TGCAGCGTTGTGCTTAGCGGGAGGGCCAATGAGCAGTTCTTC
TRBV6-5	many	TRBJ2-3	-	CASSPTSFTQYF	TGTGCCAGCAGTCCGACTAGTTTTACGCAGTATTTT
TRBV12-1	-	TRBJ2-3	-	CASSFGVGGEDTHYF	TGTGCCAGCAGCTTTGGAGTGGGGGGGGAGGATACGCATTATTTT
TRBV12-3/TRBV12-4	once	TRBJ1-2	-	CASSSGTGYGCTF	-
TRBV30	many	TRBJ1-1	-	CAWSVGFGTEAFF	TGTGCCTGGAGTGTTGGATTTGGGACTGAAGCTTTCTTT
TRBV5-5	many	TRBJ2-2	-	CASSLDGAGTGELFF	TGTGCCAGCAGCTTGGATGGGGCGGGCACCGGGGAGCTGTTTTTT
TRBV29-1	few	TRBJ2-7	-	CRVGEEALEQYF	TGCAGAGTTGGGGAGGAGGCCCTCGAGCAGTACTTC
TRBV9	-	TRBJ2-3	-	CASSVVRTDTQYF	TGTGCCAGCAGCGTAGTACGGACAGATACGCAGTATTTT
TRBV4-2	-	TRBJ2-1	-	CASSQDRTSRYYNNEQFF	TGTGCTAGCAGCCAAGATCGAACTAGCCGATATTATAACAATGAGCAGTTCTTC
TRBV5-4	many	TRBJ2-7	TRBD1	CASSGQGGLQSYEQYF	TGTGCCAGCAGCGGACAGGGGGGGCTACAGTCCTACGAGCAGTACTTC
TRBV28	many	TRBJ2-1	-	CASSSTAYNEQFF	TGTGCCAGCAGTTCCACAGCCTACAATGAGCAGTTCTTC
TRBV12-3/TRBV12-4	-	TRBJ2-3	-	CASSFFGATDTQYF	TGTGCCAGCAGTTTCTTCGGAGCCACAGATACGCAGTATTTT
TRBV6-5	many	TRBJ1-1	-	CASSPRGNTEAFF	TGTGCCAGCAGTCCCAGGGGAAACACTGAAGCTTTCTTT
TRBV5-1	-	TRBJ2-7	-	CASSSTANLNKGEQHF	TGCGCCAGCAGCTCAACAGCGAACCTCAACAAGGGGGAGCAGCACTTC